This record concerns one TCR beta chain sequence. The CDR3 covers 14 residues. Germline V gene lookup returns CDR1 LNHNV and CDR2 YYDKDF (reference sequence). The V end lost 5 bases, the J end lost 0 bases, and 10 bases lay between the germline ends. TCRdb's table, derived via immunoSEQ multiplex PCR, lists solely in-frame clones and lacks some. The table has roughly 75,000 clones, approximately 88% seen once; the top ten hold over 10%. This record comes from a study of OX40 agonist ivuxolimab in advanced cancers. Sequenced here: CD4+ or CD8+ T cells sorted from blood, sampled in a trial of the OX40 agonist ivuxolimab. The sequence derives from an adult with an advanced solid tumor such as melanoma, head and neck, liver or kidney cancer. V is TRBV15 and J is TRBJ1-1, with D hard to call. CDR3 sequence (DNA): TGTGCCACCAGCGAACAAGAGCTGAACACTGAAGCTTTCTTT. Its translation: CATSEQELNTEAFF.